The T cell receptor (beta chain) described here comes from a study of T cell changes during pregnancy in multiple sclerosis. Germline V gene sequence: CDR1 MNHEY, CDR2 SMNVEV (reference sequence). CDR3 length equals 15 residues. V dropped 0 bases and J dropped 7; count of bases not matched to a gene: 6. The assay was immunoSEQ multiplex PCR, and TCRdb's table has in-frame clones only and misses some. The repertoire consists of more than 25,000 clones, with 90% to 95% occurring once and the leading ten covering about 3.6%. Here the sequenced sample was CD8+ T cells from peripheral blood mononuclear cells, taken in the second trimester of pregnancy. This clonotype originated in a female donor in good health, enrolled as a control in a pregnancy study. This chain joins TRBV27 and TRBJ1-5; 7 nucleotides match TRBD1. CDR3 amino acids: CASSLSAGGYQPQHF. In DNA form, the CDR3 reads TGTGCCAGCAGTTTATCAGCAGGGGGTTACCAGCCCCAGCATTTT.